This record covers a single T cell receptor (beta chain). This specimen belongs to a study of blood T cell repertoires in COVID-19. Sequencing used immunoSEQ multiplex PCR; TCRdb keeps in-frame clones, though not all of them. The profile covers tens of thousands of clones, with nearly 90% appearing a single time and less than 30% taken by the ten largest. The TCR was taken from a man aged 55 to 70 with active or convalescent COVID-19. Sequencing was performed on peripheral blood.

CDR3 residues: CASSVVGYGELFF. The CDR3 DNA sequence: TGTGCCAGCAGTGTAGTTGGTTACGGGGAGCTGTTTTTT. V usage is TRBV27 and J usage is TRBJ2-2; D remains ambiguous. Germline CDR1 reads MNHEY; CDR2 reads SMNVEV (reference sequence). V was cut by 5 bases and J by 7 bases, with 11 bases left in between. The CDR3 is made up of 13 amino acids.